The rows below give T cell receptor beta chains drawn from one sample of a study of blood T cell repertoires in COVID-19. Only in-frame clones appear in the TCRdb table, and some are missing; sequencing was by immunoSEQ multiplex PCR. The sample lists some 180,000 clones; nearly 80% were seen once. The specimen sequenced was PBMCs or T cells enriched from blood (not recorded which). All receptors come from a man between 60 and 75 years old who had been exposed to COVID-19. Each CDR3 is given with its conserved first and last residue. D genes are given only for firm matches. Size is stated for part of the rows, as once, few or many counts, or as a class when the clone is expanded.

v_call: TRBV6-4
j_call: TRBJ2-1
d_call: TRBD2
clone_size: once
cdr3_nt: TGTGCCAGCAGCGGACTAGCGGGAGGTAGGAATGAGCAGTTCTTC
cdr3_aa: CASSGLAGGRNEQFF

v_call: TRBV6-5
j_call: TRBJ2-7
d_call: TRBD1
clone_size: once
cdr3_nt: TGTGCCAGCAGTCCTCGACAGGGGAGCGAGCAGTACTTC
cdr3_aa: CASSPRQGSEQYF

v_call: TRBV5-1
j_call: TRBJ2-7
d_call: -
clone_size: -
cdr3_nt: TGCGCCAGCCGCCAGGTTCTCCCACGGAACTCACCTCGGGGGAGCTCCTACGAGCAGTACTTC
cdr3_aa: CASRQVLPRNSPRGSSYEQYF

v_call: TRBV27
j_call: TRBJ2-2
d_call: TRBD1
clone_size: many
cdr3_nt: TGTGCCAGCAGTTCAGACAGGGTGATGGGGAACACCGGGGAGCTGTTTTTT
cdr3_aa: CASSSDRVMGNTGELFF

v_call: TRBV6-1
j_call: TRBJ1-2
d_call: TRBD1
clone_size: -
cdr3_nt: TGTGCCAGCAGTCCGGGACAGACCCGCTATGGCTACACCTTC
cdr3_aa: CASSPGQTRYGYTF

v_call: TRBV29-1
j_call: TRBJ1-1
d_call: -
clone_size: -
cdr3_nt: TGCAGCGCGAGGACAGCGAACACTGAAGCTTTCTTT
cdr3_aa: CSARTANTEAFF

v_call: TRBV5-1
j_call: TRBJ1-4
d_call: TRBD1
clone_size: -
cdr3_nt: TGCGCCAGCAGCTTTAACCCGGACAGGGGACAGGAAAAACTGTTTTTT
cdr3_aa: CASSFNPDRGQEKLFF

v_call: TRBV3-1/TRBV3-2
j_call: TRBJ1-1
d_call: TRBD1
clone_size: -
cdr3_nt: TGTGCCAGCAGCCTGGGGACAGGGGGCTTGGTCGGAGCTTTCTTT
cdr3_aa: CASSLGTGGLVGAFF

v_call: TRBV27
j_call: TRBJ2-1
d_call: -
clone_size: -
cdr3_nt: TGTGCCAGCAGTCTAAGGCGGGGATACAATGAGCAGTTCTTC
cdr3_aa: CASSLRRGYNEQFF

v_call: TRBV7-8
j_call: TRBJ1-3
d_call: -
clone_size: -
cdr3_nt: TGTGCCAGCACCCCGCTCCCCGGGAATACTGGAAACACCATATATTTT
cdr3_aa: CASTPLPGNTGNTIYF

v_call: TRBV28
j_call: TRBJ1-2
d_call: -
clone_size: -
cdr3_nt: TGTGCCAGCAGTTTTTTGGGGGGAATAAACTATGGCTACACCTTC
cdr3_aa: CASSFLGGINYGYTF

v_call: TRBV11-2
j_call: TRBJ1-2
d_call: -
clone_size: once
cdr3_nt: TGTGCCAGCAGCTTAGGGGAGGGCGGGTCGACTAACACCTTC
cdr3_aa: CASSLGEGGSTNTF

v_call: TRBV21-1
j_call: TRBJ2-1
d_call: -
clone_size: -
cdr3_nt: TGTGCCAGCAGCATGGGCCAGCAGTTCTTC
cdr3_aa: CASSMGQQFF

v_call: TRBV7-3
j_call: TRBJ2-7
d_call: TRBD2
clone_size: -
cdr3_nt: TGTGCCAGCAGCCCAGAACTAGCGGGATACTACGAGCAGTACTTC
cdr3_aa: CASSPELAGYYEQYF

v_call: TRBV5-5
j_call: TRBJ2-7
d_call: TRBD1
clone_size: -
cdr3_nt: TGTGCCAGCAGCTTGGAGGTGACAGGGGTGTACGAGCAGTACTTC
cdr3_aa: CASSLEVTGVYEQYF

v_call: TRBV6-2/TRBV6-3
j_call: TRBJ2-2
d_call: TRBD2
clone_size: -
cdr3_nt: TGTGCCAGCAGCCCTCTGGTGGGGGGAGGGACTCTCACCGGGGAGCTGTTTTTT
cdr3_aa: CASSPLVGGGTLTGELFF

v_call: TRBV7-9
j_call: TRBJ2-7
d_call: -
clone_size: -
cdr3_nt: TGTGCCAGCAGCTTACTAAGCCCGTACGAGCAGTACTTC
cdr3_aa: CASSLLSPYEQYF

v_call: TRBV7-2
j_call: TRBJ1-1
d_call: -
clone_size: -
cdr3_nt: TGTGCCAGCGGGAGACACCTTGAAGCTTTCTTT
cdr3_aa: CASGRHLEAFF

v_call: TRBV18
j_call: TRBJ2-7
d_call: TRBD2
clone_size: -
cdr3_nt: TGTGCCAGCTCACCACTGGCGGGAGGGCAGTACTTC
cdr3_aa: CASSPLAGGQYF

v_call: TRBV3-1/TRBV3-2
j_call: TRBJ2-2
d_call: TRBD2
clone_size: -
cdr3_nt: TGTGCCAGCAGCCAAGAACGGAGCGGGAGGGCCGACACCGGGGAGCTGTTTTTT
cdr3_aa: CASSQERSGRADTGELFF

v_call: TRBV4-3
j_call: TRBJ2-3
d_call: TRBD2
clone_size: -
cdr3_nt: TGCGCCAGCAGCCAGGGACTAGCGGGAGGGCCAGGGGATACGCAGTATTTT
cdr3_aa: CASSQGLAGGPGDTQYF

v_call: TRBV24-1
j_call: TRBJ2-1
d_call: TRBD1
clone_size: few
cdr3_nt: TGTGCCACCAGTGATCGGACAGGCGAGAATGAGCAGTTCTTC
cdr3_aa: CATSDRTGENEQFF

v_call: TRBV11-2
j_call: TRBJ1-1
d_call: -
clone_size: -
cdr3_nt: TGTGCCAGCAGCACCCGATTTCAGGCGAACACTGAAGCTTTCTTT
cdr3_aa: CASSTRFQANTEAFF

v_call: TRBV2
j_call: TRBJ2-7
d_call: TRBD2
clone_size: -
cdr3_nt: TGTGCCAGCAGTTCTACCGGGGGGGTCAGCTCCTACGAGCAGTACTTC
cdr3_aa: CASSSTGGVSSYEQYF

v_call: TRBV7-9
j_call: TRBJ1-5
d_call: TRBD1
clone_size: -
cdr3_nt: TGTGCCAGCAGCTTAGGAGTTGGGACAGGGGGGGGAGGACAGCCCCAGCATTTT
cdr3_aa: CASSLGVGTGGGGQPQHF

v_call: TRBV19
j_call: TRBJ1-5
d_call: TRBD1
clone_size: -
cdr3_nt: TGTGCCAGTAGTATAGATGCGACAGGGGGGAGCAATCAGCCCCAGCATTTT
cdr3_aa: CASSIDATGGSNQPQHF

v_call: TRBV27
j_call: TRBJ2-1
d_call: TRBD2
clone_size: many
cdr3_nt: TGTGCCAGCTTCCCGGTCGGCCTAGCGGGAGACAATGAGCAGTTCTTC
cdr3_aa: CASFPVGLAGDNEQFF

v_call: TRBV10-3
j_call: TRBJ2-7
d_call: -
clone_size: few
cdr3_nt: TGTGCCATCACCCTAAACCGAGACTACGAGCAGTACTTC
cdr3_aa: CAITLNRDYEQYF

v_call: TRBV6-1
j_call: TRBJ1-1
d_call: -
clone_size: -
cdr3_nt: TGTGCCAGCAGTGAAGCACGGGGTTGGGCTTTCTTT
cdr3_aa: CASSEARGWAFF